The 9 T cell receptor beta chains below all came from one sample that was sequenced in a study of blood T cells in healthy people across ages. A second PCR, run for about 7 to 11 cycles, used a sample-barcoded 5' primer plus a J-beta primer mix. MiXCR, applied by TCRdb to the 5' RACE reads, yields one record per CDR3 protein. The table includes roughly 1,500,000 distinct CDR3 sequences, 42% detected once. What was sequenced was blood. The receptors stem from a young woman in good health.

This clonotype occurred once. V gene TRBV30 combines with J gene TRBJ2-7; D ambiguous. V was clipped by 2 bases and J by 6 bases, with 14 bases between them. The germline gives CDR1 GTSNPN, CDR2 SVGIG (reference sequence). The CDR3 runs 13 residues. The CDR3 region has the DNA TGTGCCTGGAGTCCGGCCCAGGTGAGCGAGCAGTACTTC. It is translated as CAWSPAQVSEQYF.

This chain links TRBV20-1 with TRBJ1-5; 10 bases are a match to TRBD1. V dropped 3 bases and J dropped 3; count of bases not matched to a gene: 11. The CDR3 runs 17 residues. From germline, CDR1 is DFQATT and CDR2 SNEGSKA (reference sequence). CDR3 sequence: CSASAGQGTRANQPQHF. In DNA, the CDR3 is TGCAGTGCTAGTGCGGGACAGGGGACCAGGGCCAATCAGCCCCAGCATTTT.

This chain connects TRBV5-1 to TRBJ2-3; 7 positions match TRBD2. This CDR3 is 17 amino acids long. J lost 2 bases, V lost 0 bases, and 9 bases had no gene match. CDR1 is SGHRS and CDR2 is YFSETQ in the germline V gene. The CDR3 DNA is TGCGCCAGCAGCTTGGGTCCCAGCGGGGAATACACAGATACGCAGTATTTT. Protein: CASSLGPSGEYTDTQYF.

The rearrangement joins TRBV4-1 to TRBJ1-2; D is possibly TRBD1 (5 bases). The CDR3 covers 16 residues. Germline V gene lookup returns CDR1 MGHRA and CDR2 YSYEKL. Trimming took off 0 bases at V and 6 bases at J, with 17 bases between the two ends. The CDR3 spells CASSQEEQGFVHGYTF. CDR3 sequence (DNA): TGCGCCAGCAGCCAAGAAGAGCAGGGCTTTGTTCATGGCTACACCTTC.

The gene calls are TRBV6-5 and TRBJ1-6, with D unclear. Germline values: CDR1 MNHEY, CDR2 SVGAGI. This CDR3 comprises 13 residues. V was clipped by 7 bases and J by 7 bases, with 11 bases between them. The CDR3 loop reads CASTRTENSPLHF. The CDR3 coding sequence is TGTGCCAGCACGAGGACGGAAAATTCACCCCTCCACTTT.

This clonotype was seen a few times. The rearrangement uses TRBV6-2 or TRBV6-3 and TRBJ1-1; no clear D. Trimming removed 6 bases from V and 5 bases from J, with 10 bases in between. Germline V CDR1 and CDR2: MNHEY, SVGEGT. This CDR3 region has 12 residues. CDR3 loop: CASRSSWTEAFF. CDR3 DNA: TGTGCCAGCAGGTCGAGCTGGACTGAAGCTTTCTTT.

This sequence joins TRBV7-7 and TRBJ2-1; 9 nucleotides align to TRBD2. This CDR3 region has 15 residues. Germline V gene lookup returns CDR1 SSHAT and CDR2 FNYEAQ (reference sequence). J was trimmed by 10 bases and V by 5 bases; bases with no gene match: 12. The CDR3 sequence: CASSPRVSGSNEQFF. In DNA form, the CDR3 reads TGTGCCAGCAGCCCCCGTGTTAGCGGGAGTAACGAGCAGTTCTTC.

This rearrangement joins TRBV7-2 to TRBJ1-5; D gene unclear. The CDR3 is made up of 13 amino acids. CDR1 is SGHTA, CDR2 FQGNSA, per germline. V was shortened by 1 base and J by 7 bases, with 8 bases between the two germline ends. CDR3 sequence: CASSLEVEQPQHF. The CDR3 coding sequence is TGTGCCAGCAGCTTAGAAGTGGAGCAGCCCCAGCATTTT. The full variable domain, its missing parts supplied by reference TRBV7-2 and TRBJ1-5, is GAGVSQSPSNKVTEKGKDVELRCDPISGHTALYWYRQSLGQGLEFLIYFQGNSAPDKSGLPSDRFSAERTGGSVSTLTIQRTQQEDSAVYLCASSLEVEQPQHFGDGTRLSIL.

The chain's CDR3 is CASRKEGGWSTDTQYF. CDR3 in DNA: TGTGCCAGCAGAAAAGAAGGAGGTTGGAGCACAGATACGCAGTATTTT. The chain joins TRBV3-1 to TRBJ2-3; possibly TRBD2 for D (5 bases). This CDR3 comprises 16 residues. V dropped 6 bases and J dropped 0 bases, with 16 bases sitting between them. CDR1 and CDR2 (germline): LGHDT, YNNKEL (reference sequence).